The 23 T cell receptor beta chains given below trace back to one sample, sequenced in a study of identical twins. TCRdb re-derived calls from the 5' RACE reads in MiXCR, one entry per CDR3 protein. The sample yields a few hundred thousand distinct CDR3 sequences, over 9.5% seen once. Sequences were obtained from memory T cells sorted from blood. The source is a middle-aged man in good health.

V gene TRBV6-1 combines with J gene TRBJ1-2; D uncertain. Trimming took 6 bases from V and 0 from J, leaving 11 bases between them. The germline V gene has CDR1 MNHNS and CDR2 SASEGT. The CDR3 totals 14 residues. For the CDR3, the DNA is TGTGCCAGCAGGGGCCCGATACCTAACTATGGCTACACCTTC. Protein product: CASRGPIPNYGYTF.

The chain recombines TRBV7-2 with TRBJ1-3, with D possibly matching TRBD1 (5 bases). CDR1 is SGHTA and CDR2 is FQGNSA in the germline V gene. V was pared by 5 bases and J by 9 bases, with 17 bases between. CDR3 size: 14 residues. In DNA form, the CDR3 reads TGTGCCAGCAGCCCCCGGATGTCGGGGGGCACCATATATTTT. This translates into CASSPRMSGGTIYF.

This clonotype was detected many times. The rearrangement links TRBV18 to TRBJ1-4; 9 nucleotides align to TRBD1. The CDR3 consists of 17 residues. Unmatched junction bases numbered 11, after V lost 4 bases and J lost 5 bases. CDR1 and CDR2 (germline): KGHSH, LQKENI. The CDR3 DNA is TGTGCCAGCTCACTGGCCTCCCCCGGGACAGGGAATGAAAAACTGTTTTTT. It encodes CASSLASPGTGNEKLFF. Full variable domain (outside the CDR3, taken from reference TRBV18 and TRBJ1-4): NAGVMQNPRHLVRRRGQEARLRCSPMKGHSHVYWYRQLPEEGLKFMVYLQKENIIDESGMPKERFSAEFPKEGPSILRIQQVVRGDSAAYFCASSLASPGTGNEKLFFGSGTQLSVL.

This clonotype has a handful of counts. The chain uses TRBV30 and TRBJ2-1; 8 bases fit TRBD1. The CDR3 is 16 amino acids. Looked up from germline, CDR1 is GTSNPN and CDR2 is SVGIG (reference sequence). Losses at the gene ends were 2 bases for V and 4 bases for J; bases not matched to a gene: 10. CDR3 bases: TGTGCCTGGAGTAATTTTGGACAGGGATTTTACAATGAGCAGTTCTTC. Protein product: CAWSNFGQGFYNEQFF.

This chain connects TRBV9 to TRBJ2-3; D is possibly TRBD1 or TRBD2 (5 bases each). Trimming took 4 bases from V and 1 from J, leaving 13 bases between them. Germline assignment: CDR1 SGDLS and CDR2 YYNGEE. The CDR3 length is 15 residues. CDR3 loop: CASSTGTAGTDTQYF. The DNA of the CDR3 is TGTGCCAGCAGCACCGGGACCGCGGGCACAGATACGCAGTATTTT.

This clonotype was seen a few times. The V gene is TRBV9, the J gene TRBJ1-2; D uncertain. Deletions cut 0 bases from V and 2 bases from J, with 8 bases between. The CDR3 runs 14 residues. Germline CDR1 reads SGDLS; CDR2 reads YYNGEE. CDR3 nucleotides: TGTGCCAGCAGCGTAGCTGGCCAGAACTATGGCTACACCTTC. As protein: CASSVAGQNYGYTF.

The V and J genes are TRBV6-1 and TRBJ2-5, with TRBD2 identical over 12 bases. The CDR3 length is 15 residues. The trim removed 8 bases at V and 5 bases at J, leaving 9 bases unmatched. Germline lookup yields CDR1 MNHNS and CDR2 SASEGT. Written as DNA, the CDR3 is TGTGCCAGCGGGTCTAGCGGGGGGGCTGGGGAGACCCAGTACTTC. It is translated as CASGSSGGAGETQYF.

The chain is built from TRBV5-8 and TRBJ2-2; the D gene is possibly TRBD2 (5 bases). Germline V gives CDR1 SGHTS, CDR2 YDEGEE. CDR3 length: 15 residues. Trimming pared 2 bases from V and 4 bases from J, leaving 12 bases between. CDR3 in DNA: TGTGCCAGCAGCTTAAGAGGACTCCCCACCGGGGAGCTGTTTTTT. Its protein is CASSLRGLPTGELFF. Looking up the rest from reference TRBV5-8 and TRBJ2-2 gives the full variable domain: EAGVTQSPTHLIKTRGQQATLRCSPISGHTSVYWYQQALGLGLQFLLWYDEGEERNRGNFPPRFSGRQFPNYSSELNVNALELEDSALYLCASSLRGLPTGELFFGEGSRLTVL.

This clonotype was seen only a few times. This chain uses TRBV5-5 with TRBJ2-7; the D is unclear. Germline-derived CDR1 and CDR2 are SGHKS and YYEKEE (reference sequence). This CDR3 is 14 amino acids long. Between the trimmed V and J ends, which lost 0 bases and 3 bases, there was a span of 10 bases. For the CDR3, the DNA is TGTGCCAGCAGCTTGGAGTGGAACGGCTACGAGCAGTACTTC. It specifies CASSLEWNGYEQYF.

This clonotype was counted between two and nine times. This chain joins TRBV19 and TRBJ1-1; no reliable D call. There are 18 residues in the CDR3. Trimming took 4 bases from V and 0 from J, leaving 21 bases between them. Germline lookup yields CDR1 LNHDA and CDR2 SQIVND (reference sequence). The CDR3 is CASSKILTRTRVNTEAFF. CDR3 sequence (DNA): TGTGCCAGTAGTAAAATACTCACTCGGACGCGGGTGAACACTGAAGCTTTCTTT.

J is TRBJ2-7 and V is TRBV27; the match to TRBD1 covers 7 bases. The CDR3 runs 14 residues. Per the germline V gene, CDR1 is MNHEY and CDR2 is SMNVEV (reference sequence). The V segment lost 2 bases and the J segment 1 base; nucleotides outside the gene matches: 2. The chain's CDR3 is CASSLTGQSYEQYF. In DNA form, the CDR3 reads TGTGCCAGCAGTTTAACGGGACAGTCCTACGAGCAGTACTTC.

CDR3 nucleotides: TGTGCCAGCAGTCGAGAGGGAGGGACCCAGTACTTC. Its protein is CASSREGGTQYF. The V gene is TRBV2, the J gene TRBJ2-5; TRBD2 might be the D (6 bases). CDR3 length: 12 amino acids. Germline values: CDR1 SNHLY, CDR2 FYNNEI. V dropped 5 bases and J dropped 7 bases, with 11 bases sitting between them.

This chain connects TRBV12-3 or TRBV12-4 to TRBJ1-6; perhaps TRBD1 as D (6 bases). The ends were cut back, 3 bases at V and 9 bases at J, with 12 bases in the middle. The CDR3 runs 14 residues. CDR3 nucleotides: TGTGCCAGCAGTTTGCACAGGGCTGGTTCACCCCTCCACTTT. Translating it yields CASSLHRAGSPLHF.

A note on this clonotype: A read error may account for a junction end that differs from germline. The chain combines TRBV20-1 with TRBJ2-3; the match to TRBD2 covers 11 bases. The CDR3 runs 15 residues. Germline V gives CDR1 DFQATT, CDR2 SNEGSKA (reference sequence). The CDR3 coding sequence is TGCAGTGCTAGAGGAGCCTCCTACCCCCTAGCGGGGGGCCCTTTT. The encoded protein is CSARGASYPLAGGPF.

This clonotype was seen ten or more times. This chain uses TRBV15 with TRBJ1-4, with D uncertain. The germline V and J ends were trimmed by 9 bases and 3 bases, with 8 bases remaining between them. There are 12 residues in the CDR3. From germline, CDR1 is LNHNV and CDR2 YYDKDF (reference sequence). The chain's CDR3 is CATGLPNEKLFF. CDR3 DNA sequence: TGTGCCACGGGATTACCTAATGAAAAACTGTTTTTT.

This clonotype was counted ten times or more. The rearrangement joins TRBV20-1 to TRBJ2-1; a weak D match, TRBD2 (6 bases). V dropped 0 bases and J dropped 4 bases, with 10 bases sitting between them. This CDR3 has 14 amino acids. From germline, CDR1 is DFQATT and CDR2 SNEGSKA (reference sequence). The DNA of the CDR3 is TGCAGTGCTAGAGAGGGACTCAGTTACAATGAGCAGTTCTTC. It encodes CSAREGLSYNEQFF.

This clonotype was seen many times. The rearrangement uses TRBV20-1 and TRBJ2-1, with TRBD2 matching 9 bases. The CDR3 loop spans 13 amino acids. J lost 7 bases, V lost 5 bases, and 6 bases had no gene match. CDR1 DFQATT and CDR2 SNEGSKA come from the germline V gene (reference sequence). DNA for the CDR3: TGCAGTGCTGCGACTAGCGGTCTTAATGAGCAGTTCTTC. It yields the protein CSAATSGLNEQFF.

The chain recombines TRBV11-1 with TRBJ2-1; 11 nucleotides match TRBD2. This CDR3 comprises 19 residues. Trimming at V came to 1 base and at J to 3 bases, leaving 11 bases not matched to a gene. CDR1 is SGHAT and CDR2 is FQDESV in the germline V gene (reference sequence). CDR3 sequence reads: CASSLGVAGGPTYYNEQFF. In DNA form, the CDR3 reads TGTGCCAGCAGCTTAGGTGTAGCGGGAGGGCCGACCTACTACAATGAGCAGTTCTTC.

V gene TRBV3-1 combines with J gene TRBJ1-3; D uncertain. The germline V and J ends were trimmed by 0 bases and 7 bases, with 4 bases remaining between them. This CDR3 is 12 amino acids long. The germline CDR1 and CDR2 sequences are LGHDT and YNNKEL (reference sequence). The CDR3, as DNA: TGTGCCAGCAGCCAAGACCACAACACCATATATTTT. It yields the protein CASSQDHNTIYF.

The chain links TRBV6-6 to TRBJ1-5, with D possibly matching TRBD1 (5 bases). Deletions cut 6 bases from V and 6 bases from J, with 12 bases between. The germline gives CDR1 MNHNY, CDR2 SVGAGI (reference sequence). CDR3 length: 13 amino acids. The CDR3 DNA is TGTGCCAGCAGCAACGGGGGTTCTCAGCCCCAGCATTTT. As protein: CASSNGGSQPQHF.

This chain uses TRBV6-5 with TRBJ2-1, with 7 bases identical to TRBD1. V shed 4 bases, J shed 1 base, and the junction held 4 bases outside the gene matches. The germline V gene has CDR1 MNHEY and CDR2 SVGAGI. CDR3 length: 15 amino acids. The CDR3 DNA follows: TGTGCCAGCAGTTCTGACAGGGCTTCCTACAATGAGCAGTTCTTC. It codes for CASSSDRASYNEQFF.

This clonotype has a handful of counts. The chain employs TRBV7-2 and TRBJ2-7, with 14 bases identical to TRBD2. Germline lookup yields CDR1 SGHTA and CDR2 FQGNSA. The V gene end was trimmed by 4 bases and the J gene end by 6 bases; junction bases not matched to a gene: 2. The CDR3 contains 14 residues. The CDR3 region is CASSSGLAGGEQYF. The CDR3 region has the DNA TGTGCCAGCAGCTCAGGACTAGCGGGAGGCGAGCAGTACTTC.

The table lists this clonotype with many counts. V and J are TRBV12-3 or TRBV12-4 and TRBJ1-6; no reliable D call. The CDR3 loop spans 13 amino acids. The V and J ends lost 6 bases and 11 bases respectively, with 14 bases between them. This CDR3 is CASSPSGNAPLHF. DNA for the CDR3: TGTGCCAGCAGCCCTTCCGGCAATGCACCCCTCCACTTT.